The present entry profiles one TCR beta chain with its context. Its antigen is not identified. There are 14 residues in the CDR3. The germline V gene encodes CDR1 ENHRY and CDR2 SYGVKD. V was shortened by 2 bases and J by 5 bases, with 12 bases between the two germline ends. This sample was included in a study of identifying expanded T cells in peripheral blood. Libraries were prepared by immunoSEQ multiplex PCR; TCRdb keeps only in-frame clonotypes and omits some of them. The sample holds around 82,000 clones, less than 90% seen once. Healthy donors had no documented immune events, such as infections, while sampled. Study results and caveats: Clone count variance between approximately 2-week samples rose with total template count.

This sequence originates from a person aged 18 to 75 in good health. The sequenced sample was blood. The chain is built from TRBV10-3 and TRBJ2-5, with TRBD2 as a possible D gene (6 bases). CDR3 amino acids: CAISERQGGETQYF. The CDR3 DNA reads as TGTGCCATCAGTGAGAGGCAGGGAGGTGAGACCCAGTACTTC.